Sequencing of this TCR beta chain was carried out in a study of CD8+CD57+ T cells in acquired aplastic anemia listed by TCRdb under 2018. In terms of the full investigation: A mean of approximately 3 ug of DNA, ranging from roughly 0.2 to 30 ug, was extracted from sorted CD4+ and CD8+ cells. CD8+CD57+ expansion was defined as frequency above the mean frequency observed in healthy subjects.

Genomic DNA was used as template for profiling of TCR beta VDJ combinations and CDR3 sequences. An Illumina HiSeq 2000 was the platform used for TCR repertoire sequencing. The authors' analysis ran thus. TRBV/TRBJ rearrangement plots, CDR3 size and DJ length profiles, and Simpson's diversity index were used to evaluate the repertoires. The most abundant DNA sequence in the deep sequencing data was taken as the immunodominant clone. CDR3 amino acid sequences were checked for sharing between subjects and were compared against published repertoires and the VDJdb database. Through fastp at Q25 and MiXCR, TCRdb rebuilt clones from the public reads, retaining in-frame beta chains. Rows are combined by CDR3 protein, so each entry shows the most common genes and DNA. TCRdb's processing, not the study's, gives the V and J calls here. The sample table contains about 270,000 distinct CDR3 sequences; only one count was recorded for roughly 82% of them. About 41% of the sample is in the top ten clones.

This clonotype turned up a few times. What antigen it recognizes has not been identified. No much larger clone is present one base from it, and per-base qualities are unavailable. Overall results and qualifications from the work: Patients and healthy controls showed no significant difference in CD8+ Simpson's diversity (P=0.060). Although some 28 CD8+ CDR3 sequences were shared by patients and controls, these sequences appeared highly expressed in patients and within the immunodominant clones of patients.

Patients chosen for sequencing had shown expansion of CD8+CD57+ cells by flow cytometry. All patients had severe acquired aplastic anemia diagnosed by International Study of Aplastic Anemia and Agranulocytosis and Camitta criteria. At the time blood was sampled, none of the patients had received any therapy. In this study, sorted CD4+ and CD8+ T cells from the blood of healthy subjects and of severe aplastic anemia patients had their TCR repertoires deep-sequenced. Patients were enrolled in the USA under clinicaltrials.gov protocols 00001620, 01623167, 00001397, 00071045, 00081523 and 00961064. Ficoll-Paque density gradient centrifugation was used to isolate peripheral blood mononuclear cells. Before DNA extraction, CD4+ and CD8+ T cells were sorted by FACS or by magnetic beads. This receptor was taken from a human donor with aplastic anemia. The sample comprised sorted CD4+, CD8+, or CD8+CD57+ T cells (not recorded which) from PBMCs.

The DNA sequence is TGCGCCAGCAGTGAGGGCGGGACCAGTCTCATGGAGCAGTTCTTC. Its amino acids are CASSEGGTSLMEQFF. The rearranged segments are TRBV10-1 and TRBJ2-1; the D gene is possibly TRBD2, with 6 bases matching. Trimming removed 2 bases from V and 10 bases from J, leaving 18 bases between the germline ends. Based on the germline V gene (reference sequence), the CDR1 and CDR2 sequences are WNHNN and SYGVQD. CDR3 length: 15 amino acids, cysteine to phenylalanine. CDR3 DNA only is kept here, 45 bases in frame from base 1.